This T cell receptor beta chain was found in a study of blood T cell repertoires in COVID-19. About the research overall: Sites in the United States, Italy and Spain provided acute and convalescent COVID-19 samples.

CDR1 and CDR2 (germline): SGHRS, YFSETQ. This CDR3 is 14 amino acids long. With 4 bases removed from V and 8 bases from J, the gap between germline ends came to 18 bases. Repertoires were generated with immunoSEQ multiplex PCR, while TCRdb's copy carries only in-frame clones and drops some. The data show 170,000 or so clones, roughly 75% seen once. This clone was seen a few times. This chain connects TRBV5-1 to TRBJ1-2, with a weak D call TRBD1 (6 bases). The sequenced material came from peripheral blood. The origin of this receptor is a man between 65 and 85 years old with active or convalescent COVID-19. The CDR3 is CASSETQGVKGYTF. CDR3 DNA: TGCGCCAGCAGCGAAACACAGGGTGTTAAGGGCTACACCTTC.